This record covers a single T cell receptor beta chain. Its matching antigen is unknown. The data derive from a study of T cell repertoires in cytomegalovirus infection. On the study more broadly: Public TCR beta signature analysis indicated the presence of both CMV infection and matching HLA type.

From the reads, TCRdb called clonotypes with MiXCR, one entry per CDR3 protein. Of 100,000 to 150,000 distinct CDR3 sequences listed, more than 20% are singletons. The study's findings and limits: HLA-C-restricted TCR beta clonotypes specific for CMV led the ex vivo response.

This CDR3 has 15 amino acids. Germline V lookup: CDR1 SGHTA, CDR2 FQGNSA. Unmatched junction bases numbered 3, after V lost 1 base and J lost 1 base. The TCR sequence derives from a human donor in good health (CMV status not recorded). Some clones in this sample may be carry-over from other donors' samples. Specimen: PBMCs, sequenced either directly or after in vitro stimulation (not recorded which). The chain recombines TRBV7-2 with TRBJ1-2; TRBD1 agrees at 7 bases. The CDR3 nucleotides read TGTGCCAGCAGCTTAGTATGGGACAGTAACTATGGCTACACCTTC. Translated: CASSLVWDSNYGYTF.